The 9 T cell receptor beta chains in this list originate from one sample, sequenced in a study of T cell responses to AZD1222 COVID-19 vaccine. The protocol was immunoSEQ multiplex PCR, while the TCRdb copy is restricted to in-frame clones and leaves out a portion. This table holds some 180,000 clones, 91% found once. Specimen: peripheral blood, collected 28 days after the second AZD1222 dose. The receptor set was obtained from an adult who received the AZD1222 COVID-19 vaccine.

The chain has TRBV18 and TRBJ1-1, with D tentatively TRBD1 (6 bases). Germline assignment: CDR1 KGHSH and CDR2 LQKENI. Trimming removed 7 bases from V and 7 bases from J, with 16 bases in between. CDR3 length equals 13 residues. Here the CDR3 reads CASLDSRYSEAFF. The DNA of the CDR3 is TGTGCCAGCTTGGACAGTAGGTACAGTGAAGCTTTCTTT.

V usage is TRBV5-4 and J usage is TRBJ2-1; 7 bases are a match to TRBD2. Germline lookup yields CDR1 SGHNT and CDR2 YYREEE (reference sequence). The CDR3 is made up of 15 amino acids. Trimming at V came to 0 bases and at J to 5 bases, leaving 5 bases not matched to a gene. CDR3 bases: TGTGCCAGCAGCTTGGGCGGGAGCATCAACAATGAGCAGTTCTTC. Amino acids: CASSLGGSINNEQFF.

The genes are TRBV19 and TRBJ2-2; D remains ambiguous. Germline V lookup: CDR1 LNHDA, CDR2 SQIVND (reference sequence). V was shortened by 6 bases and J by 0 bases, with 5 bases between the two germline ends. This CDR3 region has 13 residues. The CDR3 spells CASRITNTGELFF. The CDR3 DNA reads TGTGCCAGTAGGATTACGAACACCGGGGAGCTGTTTTTT.

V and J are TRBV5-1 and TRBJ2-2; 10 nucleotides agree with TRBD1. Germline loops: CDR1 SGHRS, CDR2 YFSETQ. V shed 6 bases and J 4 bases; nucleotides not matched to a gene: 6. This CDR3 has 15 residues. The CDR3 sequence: CASNPDRGLTGELFF. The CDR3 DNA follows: TGCGCCAGCAATCCCGACAGGGGGCTCACCGGGGAGCTGTTTTTT. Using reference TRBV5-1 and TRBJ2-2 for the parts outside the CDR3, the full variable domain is KAGVTQTPRYLIKTRGQQVTLSCSPISGHRSVSWYQQTPGQGLQFLFEYFSETQRNKGNFPGRFSGRQFSNSRSEMNVSTLELGDSALYLCASNPDRGLTGELFFGEGSRLTVL.

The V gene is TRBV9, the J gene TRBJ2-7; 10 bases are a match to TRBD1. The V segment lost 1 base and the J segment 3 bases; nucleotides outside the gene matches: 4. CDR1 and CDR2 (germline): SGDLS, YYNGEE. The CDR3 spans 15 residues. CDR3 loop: CASSVSWTGGYEQYF. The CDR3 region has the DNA TGTGCCAGCAGCGTATCCTGGACAGGGGGCTACGAGCAGTACTTC.

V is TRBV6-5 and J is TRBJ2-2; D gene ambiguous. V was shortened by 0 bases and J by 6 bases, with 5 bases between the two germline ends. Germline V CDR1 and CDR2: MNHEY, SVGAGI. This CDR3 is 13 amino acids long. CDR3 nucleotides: TGTGCCAGCAGTTACTCGAATCCCGGGGAGCTGTTTTTT. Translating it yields CASSYSNPGELFF.

CDR3 nucleotide sequence: TGTGCCAGCACCCACGACAGGGTAGCCGGAGATACGCAGTATTTT. It translates to CASTHDRVAGDTQYF. This chain connects TRBV18 to TRBJ2-3; 7 positions agree with TRBD1. Germline CDR1 is KGHSH and CDR2 is LQKENI. The CDR3 is made up of 15 amino acids. Trimming took 8 bases from V and 5 from J; bases not matched to a gene: 13.

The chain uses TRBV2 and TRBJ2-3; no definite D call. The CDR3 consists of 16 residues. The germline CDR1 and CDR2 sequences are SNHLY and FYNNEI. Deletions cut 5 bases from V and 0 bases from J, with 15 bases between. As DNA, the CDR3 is TGTGCCAGCAGTACCCGAGGCCTCCTTAGCACAGATACGCAGTATTTT. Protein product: CASSTRGLLSTDTQYF.

This CDR3 is CASSFHGKSYEQYF. The CDR3, as DNA: TGTGCCAGCAGCTTCCATGGGAAGTCCTACGAGCAGTACTTC. J is TRBJ2-7 and V is TRBV7-8, with D unresolved. There are 14 residues in the CDR3. The V and J ends lost 3 bases and 1 base respectively, with 10 bases between them. The germline CDR1 and CDR2 sequences are SGHVS and FQNEAQ. The full variable domain, in which reference TRBV7-8 and TRBJ2-7 provide the parts outside the CDR3, is GAGVSQSPRYKVAKRGQDVALRCDPISGHVSLFWYQQALGQGPEFLTYFQNEAQLDKSGLPSDRFFAERPEGSVSTLKIQRTQQEDSAVYLCASSFHGKSYEQYFGPGTRLTVT.